These T cell receptor beta chains were read from a single sample in a study of cytomegalovirus exposure and HLA in healthy donors. This table comes from immunoSEQ multiplex PCR, and its TCRdb copy is limited to in-frame clones, with some not included. The sample gives 140,000 to 150,000 clones, over 70% of which show up once; over 6.5% is in the top ten. The specimen sequenced was PBMCs. The receptor set was obtained from a man aged 25-45 years in good health and CMV-seronegative. Both conserved end residues are part of each CDR3. D genes are given only for firm matches. Size tells how often a clone was seen (once, few, many) or the class of an expanded clone, and some rows leave it out.

many	TRBV7-2	TRBD1	TRBJ2-7	TGTGCCAGCAGCCTTTCCCGACAGGGGTCATTATACGAGCAGTACTTC	CASSLSRQGSLYEQYF
few	TRBV15	TRBD1	TRBJ1-2	TGTGCCGCCACTAACAGGGGGAGGGATGGCTACACCTTC	CAATNRGRDGYTF
.	TRBV10-3	.	TRBJ1-2	TGTGCCGCCCGTGAGGGGGTGGAGTATGGCTACACCTTC	CAAREGVEYGYTF
.	TRBV7-2	TRBD1	TRBJ2-7	TGTGCCAGCAGCTTGTCCACCGGGACAGGGCGCTACGAGCAGTACTTC	CASSLSTGTGRYEQYF
.	TRBV29-1	TRBD1	TRBJ1-1	TGCAGCTTCGGGACAGGGGAAACAACTGAAGCTTTCTTT	CSFGTGETTEAFF
.	TRBV11-3	.	TRBJ2-5	TGTGCCAGCAGCTTAGATCTGGGGCCAGAAGAGACCCAGTACTTC	CASSLDLGPEETQYF
.	TRBV7-9	TRBD1	TRBJ2-1	TGTGCCAGCACCTTCTCTCGGGGACAGTCCCACAATGAGCAGTTCTTC	CASTFSRGQSHNEQFF
.	TRBV27	TRBD1	TRBJ2-1	TGTGCCAGCAGTTCCGGACAGGGTTACTACAATGAGCAGTTCTTC	CASSSGQGYYNEQFF
.	TRBV2	TRBD1	TRBJ1-5	TGTGCCAGCAGTGTCCCGGGACAGGGGGATTTTCCCCAGCATTTT	CASSVPGQGDFPQHF
.	TRBV7-6	.	TRBJ2-7	TGTGCCAGCAGCTTAGGGGGGGGCGGAATCTACGAGCAGTACTTC	CASSLGGGGIYEQYF
once	TRBV27	TRBD1	TRBJ2-7	TGTGCCAGCAGTAACCTTGGGACAGGGAACTACGAGCAGTACTTC	CASSNLGTGNYEQYF
.	TRBV11-2	TRBD2	TRBJ2-1	TGTGCCAGCAGCTCTGTTTTAGCGGGAGGCTACAATGAGCAGTTCTTC	CASSSVLAGGYNEQFF
.	TRBV6-5	TRBD1	TRBJ1-1	TGTGCCAGCAGTTACCTGACAGGGGGCACTGAAGCTTTCTTT	CASSYLTGGTEAFF
few	TRBV28	.	TRBJ1-2	TGTGCCAGCAACCTTGCCCCAGGGATAGATGACTATGGCTACACCTTC	CASNLAPGIDDYGYTF
.	TRBV10-3	.	TRBJ1-1	TGTGCCATCAGTGCTTCCCCGGGGGGGAACACTGAAGCTTTCTTT	CAISASPGGNTEAFF
few	TRBV2	TRBD1	TRBJ1-5	TGTGCCAGCAGGGGCGGACAGGGGGCAAGCAATCAGCCCCAGCATTTT	CASRGGQGASNQPQHF
.	TRBV28	.	TRBJ2-5	TGTGCCAGCACCCCTTTGGGGGGGCGGGAGACCCAGTACTTC	CASTPLGGRETQYF
.	TRBV9	TRBD2	TRBJ2-7	TGTGCCAGCAGCGTCAGGGACTACCTGAGCGAGCAGTACTTC	CASSVRDYLSEQYF
.	TRBV18	TRBD1	TRBJ1-2	TGTGCCAGCCGAGAGACAGGGGAGGGCTATGGCTACACCTTC	CASRETGEGYGYTF
.	TRBV27	TRBD1	TRBJ2-7	TGTGCCGGCCCAGTCTTCGGACAGGGGGGATCGCAAAGCTTC	CAGPVFGQGGSQSF
.	TRBV28	.	TRBJ2-7	TGTGCCAGCAGTGACCCCCAGCGTAGGGGCTACGAGCAGTACTTC	CASSDPQRRGYEQYF
.	TRBV28	.	TRBJ1-5	TGTGCCAGCAGTTCCCTAGGGGCCAGCAGTAGCAATCAGCCCCAGCATTTT	CASSSLGASSSNQPQHF
.	TRBV9	.	TRBJ2-1	TGTGCCAGCAGCCTCCAGACTACGAACAATGAGCAGTTCTTC	CASSLQTTNNEQFF
few	TRBV2	TRBD1	TRBJ1-1	TGTGCCAGCAGTGTTCAGGGGGTTTGGGCTGAAGCTTTCTTT	CASSVQGVWAEAFF
.	TRBV5-4	TRBD2	TRBJ2-3	TGTGCCAGCAGCCCACAGCGGGAGGGCAGGGAAGATACGCAGTATTTT	CASSPQREGREDTQYF
few	TRBV6-1	.	TRBJ1-6	TGTGCCAGCAGTGCCGGTTGGAGCTCCTATAATTCACCCCTCCACTTT	CASSAGWSSYNSPLHF
.	TRBV4-1	.	TRBJ1-5	TGCGCCAGCAGCCAAGCGGAGGGCACTCAGCCCCAGCATTTT	CASSQAEGTQPQHF
.	TRBV25-1	.	TRBJ1-4	TGTGCCAGCAGTGAAGTCCGAAGTGGCGAAAAACTGTTTTTT	CASSEVRSGEKLFF
.	TRBV7-7	.	TRBJ2-3	TGTGCCAGCAGCCCCCGTTGGGGAGAAAGCACAGATACGCAGTATTTT	CASSPRWGESTDTQYF
.	TRBV28	TRBD1	TRBJ2-5	TGTGCCAGCAGTTCCCGAGGACAGGGGATGGAGACCCAGTACTTC	CASSSRGQGMETQYF
few	TRBV2	.	TRBJ1-6	TGTGCCAGCAGCGGAGAGGGCAGGAGTTCTTCCTATAATTCACCCCTCCACTTT	CASSGEGRSSSYNSPLHF
.	TRBV30	.	TRBJ2-2	TGTGCCTGGAGTCTGCAGGGGCGACACACCGGGGAGCTGTTTTTT	CAWSLQGRHTGELFF
.	TRBV2	TRBD1	TRBJ2-7	TGTGCCAGCAGCGGACAGGGGTACGAGCAGTACTTC	CASSGQGYEQYF
few	TRBV30	TRBD1	TRBJ1-1	TGTGCCTGGAAAAGGCCCGACAGGGAGAACACTGAAGCTTTCTTT	CAWKRPDRENTEAFF
.	TRBV28	TRBD1	TRBJ2-7	TGTGCCAGCAGCTCCGGGACAGGGGGGTACGAGCAGTACTTC	CASSSGTGGYEQYF
.	TRBV6-5	.	TRBJ1-2	TGTGCCACCGCACAACCTGGACAGCGTGGCTACACCTTC	CATAQPGQRGYTF
.	TRBV4-1	.	TRBJ1-1	TGCGCCAGCAGCCAAAGGGGTCAGGACGAAGCTTTCTTT	CASSQRGQDEAFF
.	TRBV11-2	.	TRBJ2-3	TGTGCCAGCAGCTTAGACCGGCAGTATTTT	CASSLDRQYF
.	TRBV5-1	TRBD1	TRBJ1-2	TGCGCCAGCAGTAGCCCGGGACAGGGGGCTTCTACTGGCTACACCTTC	CASSSPGQGASTGYTF
.	TRBV28	.	TRBJ2-7	TGTGCCAGCAGTTGGCCTTTGGGACTTACCTCTGCGTCCTACGAGCAGTACTTC	CASSWPLGLTSASYEQYF
.	TRBV19	TRBD1	TRBJ2-5	TGTGCCAGTAGTGGGGACAGTCAAGAGACCCAGTACTTC	CASSGDSQETQYF
.	TRBV6-5	TRBD2	TRBJ2-5	TGTGCCAGCAAGTCGGGCGGGGGAGGGGAGACCCAGTACTTC	CASKSGGGGETQYF
few	TRBV28	.	TRBJ1-5	TGTGCCAGCAGTTCCTTCGAGGCGATCGATCAGCCCCAGCATTTT	CASSSFEAIDQPQHF
.	TRBV18	TRBD1	TRBJ2-5	TGTGCCAGCTCATACCGGACAGGGTCTGGGCAAGAGACCCAGTACTTC	CASSYRTGSGQETQYF
.	TRBV29-1	.	TRBJ2-1	TGCAGCGTGCAGGGGCAGGGGTTAGGCAATGAGCAGTTCTTC	CSVQGQGLGNEQFF
few	TRBV6-5	.	TRBJ1-3	TGTGCCAGCAATTCAGGGGTCTCTGGAAACACCATATATTTT	CASNSGVSGNTIYF
once	TRBV5-1	TRBD2	TRBJ2-3	TGCGCCAGCAGCTTGGGCGCGGGAGGCCCCACAGATACGCAGTATTTT	CASSLGAGGPTDTQYF
once	TRBV5-1	TRBD1	TRBJ2-2	TGCGCCAGCAGCTGGGACAGGGGTGAGGGGCTGTTTTTT	CASSWDRGEGLFF
.	TRBV6-5	TRBD1	TRBJ2-7	TGTGCCAGCAGTCCCCCGGGACAGAGCTCCTACGAGCAGTACTTC	CASSPPGQSSYEQYF
few	TRBV11-2	.	TRBJ2-3	TGTGCCAGCAGCTTAGAGCGGAGAACAGATACGCAGTATTTT	CASSLERRTDTQYF
.	TRBV29-1	TRBD1	TRBJ2-6	TGCAGCGTGGGACAGGCTGGGGCCAACGTCCTGACTTTC	CSVGQAGANVLTF